The 24 T cell receptor beta chains in this list originate from one sample, sequenced in a study of cytomegalovirus exposure and HLA in healthy donors. Only in-frame clones appear in the TCRdb table, and some are missing; sequencing was by immunoSEQ multiplex PCR. The sample yields about 160,000 clones, around nine tenths seen once. Sequenced material: PBMCs. The receptors come from a young man in good health and CMV-seropositive.

Turning to this clone: A junction end diverges from the germline sequence, so it may reflect a read error. The chain recombines TRBV7-7 with TRBJ2-2; 9 bases map to TRBD2. The germline V gene has CDR1 SSHAT and CDR2 FNYEAQ (reference sequence). The CDR3 covers 14 residues. The CDR3 DNA follows: TGTGCTAGCAGCTCCGGGACTAGCCCCGGGGAGCTGTTTTTT. It encodes CASSSGTSPGELFF.

The V gene is TRBV28, the J gene TRBJ2-7, with TRBD1 identical over 10 bases. The germline gives CDR1 MDHEN, CDR2 SYDVKM. CDR3 length: 14 residues. V was pared by 5 bases and J by 3 bases, with 4 bases of the junction left unmatched. In DNA form, the CDR3 reads TGTGCCAGCAGTCCGGGACAGGGGATCTACGAGCAGTACTTC. Protein: CASSPGQGIYEQYF.

Written as DNA, the CDR3 is TGTGCCAGCAGTTTCACGGCGGATCGCACAGATACGCAGTATTTT. This translates into CASSFTADRTDTQYF. The chain couples TRBV27 to TRBJ2-3; the D is unclear. V lost 3 bases and J lost 1, with 11 bases in between. This CDR3 contains 15 residues. CDR1 MNHEY and CDR2 SMNVEV come from the germline V gene (reference sequence).

This clone was detected once. The genes are TRBV4-2 and TRBJ2-3, with 9 bases lining up with TRBD1. The CDR3 totals 14 residues. The trim removed 1 base at V and 5 bases at J, leaving 1 base unmatched. The germline V gene has CDR1 LGHNA and CDR2 YNFKEQ. The CDR3 coding sequence is TGTGCCAGCAGCCAAGGACAGGGGGTAGATACGCAGTATTTT. This sequence encodes CASSQGQGVDTQYF.

This sequence joins TRBV4-1 and TRBJ2-7, with 14 bases identical to TRBD2. J was trimmed by 9 bases and V by 1 base; bases with no gene match: 8. Germline assignment: CDR1 MGHRA and CDR2 YSYEKL. The CDR3 runs 16 residues. CDR3 DNA: TGCGCCAGCAGCCAAGGCGCGGGACTAGCGGGAGCCTTGCAGTACTTC. Residues: CASSQGAGLAGALQYF.

V and J are TRBV29-1 and TRBJ1-4; D is ambiguous. Between the trimmed V and J ends, which lost 5 bases and 4 bases, there was a span of 5 bases. This CDR3 region has 11 residues. Germline V CDR1 and CDR2: SQVTM, ANQGSEA. The CDR3 spells CSVSVNEKLFF. CDR3 sequence (DNA): TGCAGCGTTTCGGTTAATGAAAAACTGTTTTTT. The whole variable domain, remainder taken from reference TRBV29-1 and TRBJ1-4, is SAVISQKPSRDICQRGTSLTIQCQVDSQVTMMFWYRQQPGQSLTLIATANQGSEATYESGFVIDKFPISRPNLTFSTLTVSNMSPEDSSIYLCSVSVNEKLFFGSGTQLSVL.

The chain combines TRBV2 with TRBJ1-2; the D is unclear. V was shortened by 5 bases and J by 0 bases, with 4 bases between the two germline ends. CDR1 is SNHLY, CDR2 FYNNEI, per germline. The length of the CDR3 is 12 residues. CDR3 protein: CASSTANYGYTF. In DNA form, the CDR3 reads TGTGCCAGCAGTACAGCTAACTATGGCTACACCTTC.

The V and J genes are TRBV28 and TRBJ2-7; 9 bases are a match to TRBD1. The CDR3 extends over 15 amino acids. Per the germline V gene, CDR1 is MDHEN and CDR2 is SYDVKM. Losses at the gene ends were 6 bases for V and 4 bases for J; bases not matched to a gene: 10. This chain's CDR3 is CASRGTGQGGYEQYF. The CDR3 coding sequence is TGTGCCAGCAGGGGCACGGGACAGGGCGGATACGAGCAGTACTTC.

This clone was counted once. The genes are TRBV6-1 and TRBJ2-1; D not certain. The CDR3 sequence is 17 residues long. CDR1 and CDR2 (germline): MNHNS, SASEGT. The V end lost 1 base, the J end lost 4 bases, and 17 bases lay between the germline ends. The CDR3 region has the DNA TGTGCCAGCAGTGAAGGCCGAACGTCGACACCATACAATGAGCAGTTCTTC. This codes for CASSEGRTSTPYNEQFF.

The chain carries TRBV10-3 and TRBJ1-5; maybe TRBD1 (6 bases). Germline CDR1 ENHRY, CDR2 SYGVKD. V shed 7 bases and J shed 4 bases, with 11 bases lying between them. The CDR3 loop spans 13 amino acids. This CDR3 reads CAINRDTNQPQHF. As DNA, the CDR3 is TGTGCCATCAACCGGGACACAAATCAGCCCCAGCATTTT.

The chain couples TRBV21-1 to TRBJ1-5. TRBV21-1 is an annotated pseudogene. CDR3 size: 13 residues. CDR3 DNA: TGTGCCAGCAGCCTACTTAGCAATCAGCCCCAGCATTTT. Protein sequence: CASSLLSNQPQHF.

The chain is built from TRBV19 and TRBJ2-1, with 7 bases fitting TRBD2. Germline V gene sequence: CDR1 LNHDA, CDR2 SQIVND (reference sequence). This CDR3 spans 12 amino acids. Germline trimming cut 7 bases from V and 15 bases from J; bases unmatched to any gene: 12. CDR3 sequence: CASTKPGEGMFF. As DNA, the CDR3 is TGTGCCAGTACCAAACCGGGGGAGGGTATGTTCTTC.

V is TRBV19 and J is TRBJ1-5; TRBD1 aligns across 9 bases. The ends lost 4 bases at V and 4 bases at J; junction bases unmatched: 14. The CDR3 loop spans 18 amino acids. The V gene's germline CDR1 is LNHDA and CDR2 SQIVND (reference sequence). The CDR3 loop reads CASSSKRPGQGTNQPQHF. CDR3 bases: TGTGCCAGTAGTAGCAAGAGACCGGGACAGGGAACTAATCAGCCCCAGCATTTT.

J is TRBJ2-7 and V is TRBV5-4; 9 bases fit TRBD1. From germline, CDR1 is SGHNT and CDR2 YYREEE (reference sequence). This CDR3 region has 16 residues. Germline trimming cut 3 bases from V and 2 bases from J; bases unmatched to any gene: 9. In DNA form, the CDR3 reads TGTGCCAGCAGCTCCCGGGGACAGGGTTACCCCTACGAGCAGTACTTC. This codes for CASSSRGQGYPYEQYF. The complete variable domain, with remaining parts taken from reference TRBV5-4 and TRBJ2-7, reads ETGVTQSPTHLIKTRGQQVTLRCSSQSGHNTVSWYQQALGQGPQFIFQYYREEENGRGNFPPRFSGLQFPNYSSELNVNALELDDSALYLCASSSRGQGYPYEQYFGPGTRLTVT.

V usage is TRBV5-1 and J usage is TRBJ2-1; 9 positions agree with TRBD2. Germline values: CDR1 SGHRS, CDR2 YFSETQ. The CDR3 runs to 15 residues. The V and J ends lost 2 bases and 4 bases, in that order; junction bases with no gene match: 4. The CDR3 DNA follows: TGCGCCAGCAGCTTTAGTACTAGCGGGTACAATGAGCAGTTCTTC. Residues: CASSFSTSGYNEQFF.

For the CDR3, the DNA is TGTGCCAGCAGCTTAGACACTCTTGGCAGGGCACGCTCTGGGGCCAACGTCCTGACTTTC. Its translation is CASSLDTLGRARSGANVLTF. This rearrangement joins TRBV11-3 to TRBJ2-6; weak D call: TRBD1 (5 bases). CDR1 and CDR2 from the germline V gene are SGHNT and YENEEA. The CDR3 sequence is 20 residues long. V was trimmed by 0 bases and J by 0 bases, leaving 18 bases between them. Using reference TRBV11-3 and TRBJ2-6 for the parts outside the CDR3, the full variable domain is EAGVVQSPRYKIIEKKQPVAFWCNPISGHNTLYWYLQNLGQGPELLIRYENEEAVDDSQLPKDRFSAERLKGVDSTLKIQPAELGDSAVYLCASSLDTLGRARSGANVLTFGAGSRLTVL.

The rearrangement uses TRBV6-5 and TRBJ2-7; 9 nucleotides agree with TRBD2. The length of the CDR3 is 15 residues. CDR1 MNHEY and CDR2 SVGAGI come from the germline V gene. V gave up 2 bases and J gave up 1 base; unmatched junction bases: 3. CDR3 coding DNA: TGTGCCAGCAGTTACGATAGCGGGAGATCCTACGAGCAGTACTTC. Translating gives CASSYDSGRSYEQYF.

CDR3 region: CSVAGGLAGNHQFF. DNA for the CDR3: TGCAGCGTCGCCGGCGGGCTAGCGGGAAACCACCAGTTCTTC. V gene TRBV29-1 combines with J gene TRBJ2-1; 9 bases agree with TRBD2. The length of the CDR3 is 14 residues. The junction had 16 bases not matched to a gene; V was cut back by 6 bases and J by 13 bases. In germline, CDR1 is SQVTM, CDR2 ANQGSEA.

The rearrangement links TRBV11-2 to TRBJ2-5; no clear D. Germline V gene data show CDR1 as SGHAT and CDR2 as FQNNGV. The CDR3 totals 12 residues. Between the trimmed V and J ends, which lost 1 base and 2 bases, there was a span of 2 bases. This CDR3 is CASSLAQETQYF. The CDR3 DNA reads TGTGCCAGCAGCTTAGCGCAAGAGACCCAGTACTTC.

This chain links TRBV6-5 with TRBJ1-5, with D possibly TRBD1 on 6 matching bases. The V gene lost 5 bases and the J gene lost 1 base, with 12 bases spanning the gap. Germline CDR1 reads MNHEY; CDR2 reads SVGAGI. The CDR3 spans 15 residues. CDR3 loop: CASSPRQESNQPQHF. The CDR3 region has the DNA TGTGCCAGCAGTCCCAGACAGGAGAGCAATCAGCCCCAGCATTTT.

The rearrangement joins TRBV27 to TRBJ2-1; D uncertain. From germline, CDR1 is MNHEY and CDR2 SMNVEV (reference sequence). The CDR3 totals 13 residues. V lost 7 bases, J lost 2 bases, and 9 bases lay in between. This CDR3 reads CASMLTPYNEQFF. The CDR3 DNA reads as TGTGCCAGCATGCTAACCCCCTACAATGAGCAGTTCTTC.

The CDR3: CASSVLKKDVWDSAYNEQFF. CDR3 in DNA: TGTGCCAGCAGCGTATTAAAAAAAGACGTCTGGGACTCGGCCTACAATGAGCAGTTCTTC. The chain carries TRBV9 and TRBJ2-1; tentatively, D is TRBD2 (6 bases). Germline values: CDR1 SGDLS, CDR2 YYNGEE. With 1 base removed from V and 2 bases from J, the gap between germline ends came to 25 bases. The CDR3 has 20 amino acids.

The J gene is TRBJ2-7, the V gene TRBV7-6, with 7 bases that match TRBD1. Germline CDR1 is SGHVS and CDR2 is FNYEAQ. The J segment lost 0 bases and the V segment lost 5 bases, leaving 4 bases of the junction unmatched. CDR3 length: 14 amino acids. The CDR3 region has the DNA TGTGCCAGCAGCCAAAGGGACAGCTCCTACGAGCAGTACTTC. It specifies CASSQRDSSYEQYF.

The V gene is TRBV28, the J gene TRBJ2-7; no clear D. Germline lookup yields CDR1 MDHEN and CDR2 SYDVKM. This CDR3 has 12 residues. V dropped 5 bases and J dropped 1 base, with 6 bases sitting between them. CDR3 nucleotides: TGTGCCAGCAGTCTAACGTCCTACGAGCAGTACTTC. Amino acid sequence: CASSLTSYEQYF.